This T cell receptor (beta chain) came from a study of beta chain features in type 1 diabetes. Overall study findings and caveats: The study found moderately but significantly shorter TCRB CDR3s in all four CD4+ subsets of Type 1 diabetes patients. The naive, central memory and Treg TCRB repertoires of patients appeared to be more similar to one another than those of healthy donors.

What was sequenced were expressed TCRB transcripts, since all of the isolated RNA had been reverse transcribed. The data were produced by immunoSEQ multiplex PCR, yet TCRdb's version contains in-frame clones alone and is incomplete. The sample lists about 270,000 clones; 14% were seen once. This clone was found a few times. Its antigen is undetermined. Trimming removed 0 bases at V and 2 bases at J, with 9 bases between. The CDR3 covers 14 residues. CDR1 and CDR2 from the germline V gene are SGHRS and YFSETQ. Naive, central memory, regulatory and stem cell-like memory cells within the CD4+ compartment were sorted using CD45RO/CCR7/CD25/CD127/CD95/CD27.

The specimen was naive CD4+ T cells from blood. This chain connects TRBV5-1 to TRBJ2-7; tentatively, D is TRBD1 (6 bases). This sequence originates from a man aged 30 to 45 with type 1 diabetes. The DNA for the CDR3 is TGCGCCAGCAGCTTGGCCTCAGGGGCCTACGAGCAGTACTTC. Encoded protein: CASSLASGAYEQYF.